Each of the 18 T cell receptor beta chains below was sequenced from the same sample in a study of OX40 agonist ivuxolimab in advanced cancers. Here immunoSEQ multiplex PCR was the method, and the copy in TCRdb shows in-frame clones only, minus some. This table holds 45,000 to 70,000 clones, 75% to 85% found once. Sample: CD4+ or CD8+ T cells sorted from blood, taken in a trial of the OX40 agonist ivuxolimab. These TCRs come from an adult with an advanced solid tumor such as melanoma, head and neck, liver or kidney cancer.

This chain joins TRBV7-9 and TRBJ2-3; D possibly corresponds to TRBD1 (5 bases). Germline values: CDR1 SEHNR, CDR2 FQNEAQ (reference sequence). The CDR3 contains 15 residues. V was cut by 5 bases and J by 3 bases, with 15 bases left in between. The CDR3 loop reads CASSASQGWTDTQYF. In nucleotides, the CDR3 is TGTGCCAGCAGCGCCAGCCAGGGTTGGACAGATACGCAGTATTTT. The entire variable domain, with the rest obtained from reference TRBV7-9 and TRBJ2-3, is as follows: DTGVSQNPRHKITKRGQNVTFRCDPISEHNRLYWYRQTLGQGPEFLTYFQNEAQLEKSRLLSDRFSAERPKGSFSTLEIQRTEQGDSAMYLCASSASQGWTDTQYFGPGTRLTVL.

The chain employs TRBV19 and TRBJ1-1; the D gene is possibly TRBD1 (5 bases). The CDR3 has 15 residues. Per germline, CDR1 LNHDA and CDR2 SQIVND (reference sequence). Between the trimmed V and J ends, which lost 4 bases and 3 bases, there was a span of 15 bases. The CDR3 nucleotides are TGTGCCAGTAGTAAGGGCCCCGGGGCGGACACTGAAGCTTTCTTT. This encodes CASSKGPGADTEAFF.

This clone has only one observation. This sequence joins TRBV5-1 and TRBJ2-1, with D unclear. V lost 4 bases and J lost 6, with 11 bases in between. CDR3 length: 13 amino acids. The V gene's germline CDR1 is SGHRS and CDR2 YFSETQ. As DNA, the CDR3 is TGCGCCAGCAGCCCCGACCCAAGCAATGAGCAGTTCTTC. It translates to CASSPDPSNEQFF.

This chain links TRBV9 with TRBJ1-4; D is undetermined. This CDR3 region has 14 residues. V shed 3 bases and J shed 4 bases, with 10 bases lying between them. Germline V CDR1 and CDR2: SGDLS, YYNGEE. CDR3 sequence reads: CASSDTGDNEKLFF. CDR3 nucleotide sequence: TGTGCCAGCAGCGATACCGGGGATAATGAAAAACTGTTTTTT. The complete variable domain, with remaining parts taken from reference TRBV9 and TRBJ1-4, reads DSGVTQTPKHLITATGQRVTLRCSPRSGDLSVYWYQQSLDQGLQFLIQYYNGEERAKGNILERFSAQQFPDLHSELNLSSLELGDSALYFCASSDTGDNEKLFFGSGTQLSVL.

The chain links TRBV7-8 to TRBJ1-1; 7 positions match TRBD1. J gave up 13 bases and V 5 bases, and 13 bases lay outside the gene matches. Germline CDR1 is SGHVS and CDR2 is FQNEAQ. CDR3 size: 13 residues. In DNA, the CDR3 is TGTGCCAGCAGCACACAGGGGAAGCGGGGTGGTTTCTTT. Protein product: CASSTQGKRGGFF. Using reference TRBV7-8 and TRBJ1-1 for the parts outside the CDR3, the full variable domain is GAGVSQSPRYKVAKRGQDVALRCDPISGHVSLFWYQQALGQGPEFLTYFQNEAQLDKSGLPSDRFFAERPEGSVSTLKIQRTQQEDSAVYLCASSTQGKRGGFFGQGTRLTVV.

This chain uses TRBV4-1 with TRBJ2-3; D is possibly TRBD2 (6 bases). V was shortened by 2 bases and J by 6 bases, with 12 bases between the two germline ends. The CDR3 runs 14 residues. Germline loops: CDR1 MGHRA, CDR2 YSYEKL. The CDR3 nucleotides read TGCGCCAGCAGCCAATATTCGGGAGCGGATACGCAGTATTTT. Translated, it gives CASSQYSGADTQYF.

This rearrangement joins TRBV7-9 to TRBJ1-1; D is undetermined. The CDR3 is 13 amino acids. V was pared by 5 bases and J by 2 bases, with 9 bases between. In germline, CDR1 is SEHNR, CDR2 FQNEAQ (reference sequence). Written as DNA, the CDR3 is TGTGCCAGCAGCGCGGACCTCAACACTGAAGCTTTCTTT. Its protein product is CASSADLNTEAFF.

The chain is built from TRBV2 and TRBJ1-1; D is possibly TRBD1 (6 bases). The CDR3 is made up of 12 amino acids. The germline V gene has CDR1 SNHLY and CDR2 FYNNEI. The V end was cut by 8 bases, the J end by 5 bases, with 12 bases between. CDR3 sequence (DNA): TGTGCCAGCGAACAGGGCCGGACTGAAGCTTTCTTT. It translates to CASEQGRTEAFF. The full variable domain, completed using reference TRBV2 and TRBJ1-1, is EPEVTQTPSHQVTQMGQEVILRCVPISNHLYFYWYRQILGQKVEFLVSFYNNEISEKSEIFDDQFSVERPDGSNFTLKIRSTKLEDSAMYFCASEQGRTEAFFGQGTRLTVV.

The chain has TRBV6-1 and TRBJ1-1; D is possibly TRBD1 (5 bases). Germline values: CDR1 MNHNS, CDR2 SASEGT. The CDR3 runs to 16 residues. Between the trimmed V and J ends, which lost 2 bases and 2 bases, there was a span of 15 bases. The CDR3, as DNA: TGTGCCAGCAGTGAAATGGCAGGGAGGGGCAACACTGAAGCTTTCTTT. Translating gives CASSEMAGRGNTEAFF.

This sequence joins TRBV30 and TRBJ2-3, with D unresolved. The V end lost 0 bases, the J end lost 1 base, and 11 bases lay between the germline ends. Germline CDR1 GTSNPN, CDR2 SVGIG (reference sequence). The CDR3 spans 15 residues. CDR3 in amino acids: CAWSVGWAGTDTQYF. CDR3 in DNA: TGTGCCTGGAGTGTAGGGTGGGCAGGCACAGATACGCAGTATTTT.

The chain couples TRBV7-9 to TRBJ2-3, with TRBD2 matching over 8 bases. Losses at the gene ends were 5 bases for V and 1 base for J; bases not matched to a gene: 8. CDR1 is SEHNR and CDR2 is FQNEAQ in the germline V gene (reference sequence). This CDR3 has 16 residues. The CDR3 nucleotides are TGTGCCAGCAGCACAACTAGCGGAGCACGCACAGATACGCAGTATTTT. This gives the protein CASSTTSGARTDTQYF. Filled out from reference TRBV7-9 and TRBJ2-3, the complete variable domain reads DTGVSQNPRHKITKRGQNVTFRCDPISEHNRLYWYRQTLGQGPEFLTYFQNEAQLEKSRLLSDRFSAERPKGSFSTLEIQRTEQGDSAMYLCASSTTSGARTDTQYFGPGTRLTVL.

The rearrangement links TRBV18 to TRBJ2-7; D unclear. The germline V and J ends were trimmed by 3 bases and 3 bases, with 12 bases remaining between them. This CDR3 region has 14 residues. CDR1 is KGHSH and CDR2 is LQKENI in the germline V gene. For the CDR3, the DNA is TGTGCCAGCTCACCCCGCACAGAACACTACGAGCAGTACTTC. Translating gives CASSPRTEHYEQYF.

The chain has TRBV19 and TRBJ1-5; D gene uncertain. Germline CDR1 and CDR2: LNHDA and SQIVND (reference sequence). V lost 6 bases and J lost 0, with 12 bases in between. The CDR3 contains 15 residues. The CDR3: CASSQDVNSNQPQHF. Here the CDR3 DNA reads TGTGCCAGTAGCCAAGACGTTAATAGCAATCAGCCCCAGCATTTT. The variable domain in full, completed from reference TRBV19 and TRBJ1-5, reads DGGITQSPKYLFRKEGQNVTLSCEQNLNHDAMYWYRQDPGQGLRLIYYSQIVNDFQKGDIAEGYSVSREKKESFPLTVTSAQKNPTAFYLCASSQDVNSNQPQHFGDGTRLSIL.

The V call is TRBV18, the J call TRBJ2-7; possibly TRBD1 for D (5 bases). Trimming left V 5 bases short and J 6 bases short, with 14 bases between. Germline CDR1 reads KGHSH; CDR2 reads LQKENI. This CDR3 is 13 amino acids long. CDR3: CASSGEGVGEQYF. The CDR3 nucleotides read TGTGCCAGCTCAGGTGAAGGGGTGGGCGAGCAGTACTTC.

The chain couples TRBV11-1 to TRBJ2-5; 7 bases map to TRBD1. CDR1 and CDR2 (germline): SGHAT, FQDESV (reference sequence). The CDR3 has 14 residues. Losses at the gene ends were 4 bases for V and 2 bases for J; bases not matched to a gene: 4. The CDR3 nucleotides are TGTGCCAGCAGCTCCAACAGGGGACAAGAGACCCAGTACTTC. This encodes CASSSNRGQETQYF.

J is TRBJ2-5 and V is TRBV5-1; TRBD2 matches 8 bases. The assigned J gene may be wrong: the sequence end matches TRBJ2-7 better. The CDR3 extends over 14 amino acids. Germline V gene data show CDR1 as SGHRS and CDR2 as YFSETQ. The CDR3 is CASSLGAGVYEQYF. The CDR3 coding sequence is TGCGCCAGCAGCTTGGGAGCGGGAGTGTACGAGCAGTACTTC.

The chain is built from TRBV6-1 and TRBJ2-7; a weak D match, TRBD2 (7 bases). CDR1 and CDR2 from the germline V gene are MNHNS and SASEGT. The CDR3 loop spans 16 amino acids. The germline V and J ends were trimmed by 4 bases and 7 bases, with 23 bases remaining between them. CDR3 residues: CASSAAGAGARIEQYF. The CDR3, as DNA: TGTGCCAGCAGTGCAGCAGGTGCGGGGGCGCGAATAGAGCAGTACTTC.

Only one count was recorded for this clone. This chain links TRBV6-5 with TRBJ2-1, with TRBD2 identical over 7 bases. V lost 5 bases, J lost 5 bases, and 6 bases stayed unmatched. CDR1 is MNHEY, CDR2 SVGAGI, per germline. The CDR3 spans 14 residues. In DNA, the CDR3 is TGTGCCAGCAGTAGGACTAGGACACACAATGAGCAGTTCTTC. Its translation is CASSRTRTHNEQFF.